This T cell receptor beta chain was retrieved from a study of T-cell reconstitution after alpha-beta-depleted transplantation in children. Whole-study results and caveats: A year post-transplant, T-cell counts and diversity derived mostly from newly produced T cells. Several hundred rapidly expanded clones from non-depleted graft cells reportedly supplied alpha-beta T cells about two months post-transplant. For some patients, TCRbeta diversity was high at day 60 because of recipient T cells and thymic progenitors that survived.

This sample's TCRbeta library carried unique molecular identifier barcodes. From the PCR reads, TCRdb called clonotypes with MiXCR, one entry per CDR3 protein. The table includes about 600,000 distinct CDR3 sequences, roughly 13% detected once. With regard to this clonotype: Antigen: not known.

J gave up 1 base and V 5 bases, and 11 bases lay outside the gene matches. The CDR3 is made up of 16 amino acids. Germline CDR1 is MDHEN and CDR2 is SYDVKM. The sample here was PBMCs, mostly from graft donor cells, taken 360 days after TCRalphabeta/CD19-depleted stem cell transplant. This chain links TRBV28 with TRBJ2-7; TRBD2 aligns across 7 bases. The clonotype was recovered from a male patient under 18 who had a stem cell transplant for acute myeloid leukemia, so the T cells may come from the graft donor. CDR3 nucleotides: TGTGCCAGCAGTGACCGTAAGCGGGACTCGTCCTACGAGCAGTACTTC. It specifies CASSDRKRDSSYEQYF.